What follows are 26 T cell receptor beta chains derived from one specimen sequenced in a study of blood T cell repertoires in COVID-19. Sequencing was performed with immunoSEQ multiplex PCR; in TCRdb, only in-frame clones are kept and a portion is missing. Here the sample spans about 64,000 clones, about 76% being singletons. Sequencing was performed on peripheral blood. These receptors were taken from a human donor in a cohort sampled during active COVID-19.

The rearrangement joins TRBV2 to TRBJ2-1; a weak D match, TRBD2 (6 bases). Germline CDR1 SNHLY, CDR2 FYNNEI. The CDR3 sequence is 15 residues long. The V end lost 8 bases, the J end lost 1 base, and 15 bases lay between the germline ends. CDR3 coding DNA: TGTGCCAGCTCTGGGGTGGGGGGATCCTACAATGAGCAGTTCTTC. Translated: CASSGVGGSYNEQFF. Full variable domain (remainder filled in from reference TRBV2 and TRBJ2-1): EPEVTQTPSHQVTQMGQEVILRCVPISNHLYFYWYRQILGQKVEFLVSFYNNEISEKSEIFDDQFSVERPDGSNFTLKIRSTKLEDSAMYFCASSGVGGSYNEQFFGPGTRLTVL.

V and J are TRBV28 and TRBJ1-3, with TRBD1 as a possible D gene (5 bases). V gave up 6 bases and J gave up 0 bases, with 15 bases separating them. Per the germline V gene, CDR1 is MDHEN and CDR2 is SYDVKM. This CDR3 comprises 16 residues. In DNA, the CDR3 is TGTGCCAGCAGCCCCGGCAGGGATTACTCTGGAAACACCATATATTTT. Protein product: CASSPGRDYSGNTIYF. The full variable domain, completed using reference TRBV28 and TRBJ1-3, is DVKVTQSSRYLVKRTGEKVFLECVQDMDHENMFWYRQDPGLGLRLIYFSYDVKMKEKGDIPEGYSVSREKKERFSLILESASTNQTSMYLCASSPGRDYSGNTIYFGEGSWLTVV.

This clone was recorded only once. The gene calls are TRBV5-6 and TRBJ2-5; 8 bases agree with TRBD2. This CDR3 comprises 16 residues. Trimming cost V 1 base and J 2 bases; bases outside gene matches: 7. Germline CDR1 SGHDT, CDR2 YYEEEE. In nucleotides, the CDR3 is TGTGCCAGCAGCTTGTTTCAAGCGGGGGTGCAAGAGACCCAGTACTTC. This translates into CASSLFQAGVQETQYF. Drawing the rest from reference TRBV5-6 and TRBJ2-5, the complete variable domain is DAGVTQSPTHLIKTRGQQVTLRCSPKSGHDTVSWYQQALGQGPQFIFQYYEEEERQRGNFPDRFSGHQFPNYSSELNVNALLLGDSALYLCASSLFQAGVQETQYFGPGTRLLVL.

This chain joins TRBV28 and TRBJ2-5, with 8 bases aligning to TRBD1. The germline V gene has CDR1 MDHEN and CDR2 SYDVKM. The CDR3 length is 14 residues. The junction had 4 bases not matched to a gene; V was cut back by 3 bases and J by 4 bases. The CDR3 nucleotides read TGTGCCAGCAGTTTGGACAGGGTGGTAGAGACCCAGTACTTC. It encodes CASSLDRVVETQYF.

This chain joins TRBV19 and TRBJ2-3, with 9 nucleotides matching TRBD2. The CDR3 consists of 16 residues. Trimming removed 3 bases from V and 5 bases from J; junction bases left unmatched: 9. Germline CDR1 is LNHDA and CDR2 is SQIVND (reference sequence). CDR3 residues: CASSMDGGGALDTQYF. CDR3 in DNA: TGTGCCAGTAGTATGGATGGCGGGGGGGCTTTAGATACGCAGTATTTT.

This chain connects TRBV24-1 to TRBJ2-1; the D gene is possibly TRBD2 (6 bases). The CDR3 sequence is 14 residues long. V was shortened by 2 bases and J by 5 bases, with 9 bases between the two germline ends. Per the germline V gene, CDR1 is KGHDR and CDR2 is SFDVKD. The CDR3 coding sequence is TGTGCCACCAGTGATTCAGGGAGGAACAATGAGCAGTTCTTC. Amino acids: CATSDSGRNNEQFF.

This clone appeared once. In this CDR3 the conserved last residue, phenylalanine or tryptophan, is missing, so a read error is likely. No DNA is shown, since the ends of the CDR3 on it are uncertain; the CDR3 is the one TCRdb lists. This chain connects TRBV11-1 to TRBJ2-3; the listed D gene, TRBD1, was not tested against the DNA. Termini included, the CDR3 measures 13 amino acids. The germline V gene encodes CDR1 SGHAT and CDR2 FQDESV (reference sequence). CDR3 amino acids: CASSLEGTGGVQV.

The chain has TRBV5-1 and TRBJ1-3; the match to TRBD1 covers 7 bases. The CDR3 is made up of 13 amino acids. V dropped 5 bases and J dropped 4; count of bases not matched to a gene: 3. Germline CDR1 SGHRS, CDR2 YFSETQ. The CDR3 coding sequence is TGCGCCAGCAGACCGGGACAGGGAAACACCATATATTTT. This translates into CASRPGQGNTIYF.

The chain joins TRBV11-2 to TRBJ2-5; D possibly corresponds to TRBD1 (5 bases). The CDR3 sequence is 14 residues long. Germline V lookup: CDR1 SGHAT, CDR2 FQNNGV. V was shortened by 5 bases and J by 5 bases, with 15 bases between the two germline ends. Here the CDR3 reads CASSPRTGRETQYF. As DNA, the CDR3 is TGTGCCAGCAGCCCGCGAACAGGCCGGGAGACCCAGTACTTC.

The chain couples TRBV30 to TRBJ1-2; 8 bases agree with TRBD1. Germline CDR1 reads GTSNPN; CDR2 reads SVGIG (reference sequence). Unmatched junction bases numbered 5, after V lost 3 bases and J lost 8 bases. This CDR3 is built from 12 residues. Here the CDR3 DNA reads TGTGCCTGGAGCCGGACAGGGTTCGGCTACACCTTC. Its protein product is CAWSRTGFGYTF.

In this sample, this clone turned up once. A junction boundary mismatches the germline segment, possibly from a read error. The V gene is TRBV5-1, the J gene TRBJ2-1; 8 nucleotides agree with TRBD1. The CDR3 spans 14 residues. Germline CDR1 is SGHRS and CDR2 is YFSETQ. This CDR3 is CASTLIPGQGPQFF. CDR3 sequence (DNA): TGCGCCAGCACCTTGATCCCTGGACAGGGTCCCCAGTTCTTC.

This sequence joins TRBV30 and TRBJ2-1, with TRBD2 identical over 10 bases. Germline values: CDR1 GTSNPN, CDR2 SVGIG (reference sequence). CDR3 length equals 18 residues. The junction had 8 bases not matched to a gene; V was cut back by 0 bases and J by 0 bases. The CDR3 loop is CAWSVRLAGDLSYNEQFF. The DNA for the CDR3 is TGTGCCTGGAGTGTAAGGCTAGCGGGGGACCTCTCCTACAATGAGCAGTTCTTC.

The chain combines TRBV19 with TRBJ2-3; D not certain. V lost 8 bases to trimming and J lost 5 bases, with 17 bases between them. The V gene's germline CDR1 is LNHDA and CDR2 SQIVND (reference sequence). The CDR3 runs 14 residues. The CDR3 region has the DNA TGTGCCAGTGCTCTCCAGGTGTTCGGAGATACGCAGTATTTT. It encodes CASALQVFGDTQYF.

This chain connects TRBV4-3 to TRBJ2-3; 12 bases map to TRBD1. V lost 4 bases to trimming and J lost 5 bases; unmatched junction nucleotides: 4. Germline CDR1 reads LGHNA; CDR2 reads YSLEER. The CDR3 is made up of 15 amino acids. CDR3 region: CASSRDRGRIDTQYF. In DNA, the CDR3 is TGCGCCAGCAGCCGGGACAGGGGGCGGATAGATACGCAGTATTTT.

The genes are TRBV9 and TRBJ2-1; TRBD2 matches 7 bases. In germline, CDR1 is SGDLS, CDR2 YYNGEE. This CDR3 is 16 amino acids long. Losses at the gene ends were 0 bases for V and 5 bases for J; bases not matched to a gene: 8. The CDR3 DNA sequence: TGTGCCAGCAGCGTAGCGTCACTAGCGATCCACAATGAGCAGTTCTTC. Amino acid sequence: CASSVASLAIHNEQFF.

This sequence joins TRBV5-8 and TRBJ2-3, with 9 bases lining up with TRBD2. After removal of 4 bases from V and 3 bases from J, the junction contained 6 bases not matched to a gene. The CDR3 is made up of 15 amino acids. Germline CDR1 is SGHTS and CDR2 is YDEGEE. CDR3 sequence: CASSNRGGATDTQYF. CDR3 nucleotides: TGTGCCAGCAGCAACCGCGGGGGGGCTACAGATACGCAGTATTTT.

The J gene is TRBJ2-3, the V gene TRBV11-3, with 9 nucleotides matching TRBD1. V was clipped by 1 base and J by 5 bases; unmatched bases: 4. CDR3 length equals 15 residues. Germline V gives CDR1 SGHNT, CDR2 YENEEA. CDR3 sequence reads: CASSLGQGGVDTQYF. DNA for the CDR3: TGTGCCAGCAGCTTAGGACAGGGGGGAGTAGATACGCAGTATTTT.

This clone has more than one count but fewer than ten. The chain recombines TRBV9 with TRBJ2-3, with TRBD2 matching over 9 bases. CDR1 and CDR2 from the germline V gene are SGDLS and YYNGEE. Trimming removed 0 bases from V and 7 bases from J; junction bases left unmatched: 6. CDR3 size: 15 residues. The CDR3 DNA reads as TGTGCCAGCAGCGTAGACGGTAGCGGGGGATATACGCAGTATTTT. Translating it yields CASSVDGSGGYTQYF.

The chain uses TRBV30 and TRBJ1-5; the D gene is possibly TRBD1 (5 bases). Germline assignment: CDR1 GTSNPN and CDR2 SVGIG (reference sequence). The CDR3 length is 14 residues. The V gene lost 0 bases and the J gene lost 7 bases, with 13 bases spanning the gap. CDR3 coding DNA: TGTGCCTGGAGTGTACCCAGGGCAGGGCAGCCCCAGCATTTT. Translated: CAWSVPRAGQPQHF.

This chain uses TRBV20-1 with TRBJ2-7; 13 bases match TRBD2. V lost 3 bases to trimming and J lost 2 bases; unmatched junction nucleotides: 7. The length of the CDR3 is 16 residues. Germline V gene data show CDR1 as DFQATT and CDR2 as SNEGSKA (reference sequence). As DNA, the CDR3 is TGCAGTGCTAGTGGACTAGCGGGGGACACGACCTACGAGCAGTACTTC. Its protein product is CSASGLAGDTTYEQYF.

This chain links TRBV3-1 (or the pseudogene TRBV3-2) with TRBJ2-1, with 9 bases that match TRBD1. CDR1 and CDR2 from the germline V gene are LGHDT and YNNKEL (reference sequence). V lost 5 bases and J lost 7; bases outside the gene matches: 9. The CDR3 has 15 amino acids. In nucleotides, the CDR3 is TGTGCCAGCAGCGTGACGGGACAGGGTTGGAATGAGCAGTTCTTC. Protein sequence: CASSVTGQGWNEQFF.

The chain combines TRBV7-9 with TRBJ2-7; D not certain. The CDR3 contains 12 residues. In germline, CDR1 is SEHNR, CDR2 FQNEAQ (reference sequence). The germline V and J ends were trimmed by 1 base and 11 bases, with 12 bases remaining between them. CDR3 nucleotide sequence: TGTGCCAGCAGCTTAGAAGGCACGGCGGAGTACTTC. Its protein is CASSLEGTAEYF.

The chain recombines TRBV2 with TRBJ1-5, with a weak D call TRBD1 (6 bases). CDR3 length: 14 residues. Germline-derived CDR1 and CDR2 are SNHLY and FYNNEI. Trimming took 1 base from V and 7 from J, leaving 11 bases between them. The CDR3 loop reads CASSEDRVRQPQHF. The CDR3 bases are TGTGCCAGCAGTGAAGACAGGGTGAGACAGCCCCAGCATTTT.

The rearrangement joins TRBV5-1 to TRBJ2-2; 10 bases align to TRBD2. Trimming removed 5 bases from V and 5 bases from J; junction bases left unmatched: 6. CDR3 size: 15 residues. Germline V CDR1 and CDR2: SGHRS, YFSETQ. The CDR3 sequence: CASSSSGSSTGELFF. For the CDR3, the DNA is TGCGCCAGCAGTTCTAGCGGGAGTTCGACCGGGGAGCTGTTTTTT.

The chain employs TRBV23-1 and TRBJ1-1, with D tentatively TRBD1 (6 bases). TRBV23-1 is an ORF; its function is uncertain. CDR3 length: 16 amino acids. V lost 8 bases and J lost 3, with 22 bases in between. The CDR3, as DNA: TGCGCCAGCGCTCCTCCCCCAGGGGCACGGGACACTGAAGCTTTCTTT. Translation gives CASAPPPGARDTEAFF.

This clone appeared a few times. This chain joins TRBV6-2 or TRBV6-3 and TRBJ2-7, with 9 positions matching TRBD1. Germline CDR1 is MNHEY and CDR2 is SVGEGT. V shed 6 bases and J 6 bases; nucleotides not matched to a gene: 9. The CDR3 loop spans 14 amino acids. This CDR3 reads CASSLTGGRTEQYF. The CDR3 nucleotides are TGTGCCAGCAGCCTGACAGGGGGAAGGACCGAGCAGTACTTC.